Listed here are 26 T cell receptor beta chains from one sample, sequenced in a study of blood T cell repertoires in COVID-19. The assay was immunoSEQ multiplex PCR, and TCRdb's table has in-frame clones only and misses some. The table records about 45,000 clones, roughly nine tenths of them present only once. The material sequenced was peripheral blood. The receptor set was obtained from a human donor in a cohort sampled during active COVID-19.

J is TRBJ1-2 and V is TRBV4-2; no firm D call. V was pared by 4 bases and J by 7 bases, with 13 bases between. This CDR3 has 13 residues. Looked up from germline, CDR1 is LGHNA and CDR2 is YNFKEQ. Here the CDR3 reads CASSPRGGSGYTF. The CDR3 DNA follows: TGTGCCAGCAGCCCCCGGGGAGGGTCTGGCTACACCTTC.

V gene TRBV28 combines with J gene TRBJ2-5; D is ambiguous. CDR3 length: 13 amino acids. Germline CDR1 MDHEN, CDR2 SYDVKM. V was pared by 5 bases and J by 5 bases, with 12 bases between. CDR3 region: CASSDSTGETQYF. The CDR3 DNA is TGTGCCAGCAGTGACTCCACTGGGGAGACCCAGTACTTC.

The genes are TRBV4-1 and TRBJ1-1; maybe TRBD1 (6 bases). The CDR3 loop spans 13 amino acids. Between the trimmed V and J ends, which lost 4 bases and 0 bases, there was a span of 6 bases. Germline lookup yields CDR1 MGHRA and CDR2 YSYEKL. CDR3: CASSPGVNTEAFF. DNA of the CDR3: TGCGCCAGCAGCCCAGGGGTGAACACTGAAGCTTTCTTT.

This CDR3 reads CASSPEGGAFANEKLFF. For the CDR3, the DNA is TGTGCCAGCTCACCAGAGGGAGGCGCCTTCGCTAATGAAAAACTGTTTTTT. This chain links TRBV18 with TRBJ1-4; D is unresolved. With 2 bases removed from V and 3 bases from J, the gap between germline ends came to 16 bases. Germline CDR1 KGHSH, CDR2 LQKENI. The CDR3 extends over 17 amino acids.

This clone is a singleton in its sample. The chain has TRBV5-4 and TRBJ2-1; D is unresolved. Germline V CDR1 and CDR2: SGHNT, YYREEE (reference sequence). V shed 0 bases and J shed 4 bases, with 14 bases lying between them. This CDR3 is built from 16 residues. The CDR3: CASSLDGPAQYNEQFF. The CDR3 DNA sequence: TGTGCCAGCAGCTTGGACGGTCCTGCCCAATACAATGAGCAGTTCTTC.

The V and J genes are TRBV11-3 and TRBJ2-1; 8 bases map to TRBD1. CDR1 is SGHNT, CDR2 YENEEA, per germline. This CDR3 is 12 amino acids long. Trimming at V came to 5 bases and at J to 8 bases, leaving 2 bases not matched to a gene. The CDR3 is CASSEDRDEQFF. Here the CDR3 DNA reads TGTGCCAGCAGCGAGGACAGGGATGAGCAGTTCTTC.

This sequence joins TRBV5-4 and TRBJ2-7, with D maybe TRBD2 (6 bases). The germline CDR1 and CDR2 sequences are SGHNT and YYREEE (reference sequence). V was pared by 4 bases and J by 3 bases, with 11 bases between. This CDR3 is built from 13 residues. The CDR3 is CASSPGLNYEQYF. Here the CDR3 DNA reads TGTGCCAGCAGCCCGGGACTCAACTACGAGCAGTACTTC.

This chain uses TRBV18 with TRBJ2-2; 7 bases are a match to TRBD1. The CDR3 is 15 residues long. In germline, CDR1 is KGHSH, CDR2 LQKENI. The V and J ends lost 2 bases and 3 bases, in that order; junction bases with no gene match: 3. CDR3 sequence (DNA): TGTGCCAGCTCACCAGGGACAGTGGACACCGGGGAGCTGTTTTTT. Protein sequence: CASSPGTVDTGELFF.

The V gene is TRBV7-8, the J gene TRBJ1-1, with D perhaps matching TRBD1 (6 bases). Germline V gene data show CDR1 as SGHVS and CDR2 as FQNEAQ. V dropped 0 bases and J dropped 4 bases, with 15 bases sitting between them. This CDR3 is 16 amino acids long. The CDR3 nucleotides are TGTGCCAGCAGCTTAGCGCTTGGGGTCAGGGGCACTGAAGCTTTCTTT. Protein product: CASSLALGVRGTEAFF.

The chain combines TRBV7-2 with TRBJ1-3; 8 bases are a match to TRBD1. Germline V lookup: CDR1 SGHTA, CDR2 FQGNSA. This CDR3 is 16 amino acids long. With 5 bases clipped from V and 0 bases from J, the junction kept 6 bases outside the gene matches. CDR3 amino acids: CASSIGDRSSGNTIYF. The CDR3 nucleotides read TGTGCCAGCAGCATTGGGGACAGGAGCTCTGGAAACACCATATATTTT. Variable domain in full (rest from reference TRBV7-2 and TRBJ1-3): GAGVSQSPSNKVTEKGKDVELRCDPISGHTALYWYRQSLGQGLEFLIYFQGNSAPDKSGLPSDRFSAERTGGSVSTLTIQRTQQEDSAVYLCASSIGDRSSGNTIYFGEGSWLTVV.

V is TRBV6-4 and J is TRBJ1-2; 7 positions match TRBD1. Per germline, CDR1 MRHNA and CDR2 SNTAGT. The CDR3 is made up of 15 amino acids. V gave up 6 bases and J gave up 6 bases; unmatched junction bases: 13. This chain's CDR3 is CASSRTGGGFNGYTF. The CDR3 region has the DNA TGTGCCAGCAGCAGGACAGGTGGTGGATTCAATGGCTACACCTTC.

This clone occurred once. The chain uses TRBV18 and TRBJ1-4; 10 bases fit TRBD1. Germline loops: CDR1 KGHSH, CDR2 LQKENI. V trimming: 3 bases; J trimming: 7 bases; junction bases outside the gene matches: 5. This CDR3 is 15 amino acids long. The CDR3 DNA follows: TGTGCCAGCTCACCGGACAGGGGGGGTTCTGAAAAACTGTTTTTT. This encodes CASSPDRGGSEKLFF.

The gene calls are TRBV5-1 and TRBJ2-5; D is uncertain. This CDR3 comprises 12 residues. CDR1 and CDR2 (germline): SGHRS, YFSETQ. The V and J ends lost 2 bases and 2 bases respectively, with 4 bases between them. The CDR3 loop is CASSFSQETQYF. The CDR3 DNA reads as TGCGCCAGCAGCTTCAGTCAAGAGACCCAGTACTTC.

The CDR3 bases are TGTGCCAGCAGTATTTCTACAGGGTTCTATGAAAAACTGTTTTTT. It is translated as CASSISTGFYEKLFF. This chain connects TRBV28 to TRBJ1-4; D may be TRBD1 (6 bases). The CDR3 totals 15 residues. Germline V gene data show CDR1 as MDHEN and CDR2 as SYDVKM. V lost 5 bases to trimming and J lost 6 bases, with 16 bases between them.

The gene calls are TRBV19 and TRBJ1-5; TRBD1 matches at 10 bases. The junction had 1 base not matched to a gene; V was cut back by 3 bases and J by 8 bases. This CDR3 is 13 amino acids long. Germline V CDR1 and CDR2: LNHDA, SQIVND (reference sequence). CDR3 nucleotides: TGTGCCAGTAGTATGGGACAGGGGAAGCCCCAGCATTTT. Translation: CASSMGQGKPQHF.

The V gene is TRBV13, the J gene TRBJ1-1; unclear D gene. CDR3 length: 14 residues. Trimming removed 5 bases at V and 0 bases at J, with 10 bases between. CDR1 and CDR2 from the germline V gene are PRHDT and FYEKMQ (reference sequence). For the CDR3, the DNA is TGTGCCAGCAGCCCCTCCGGGTTGAACACTGAAGCTTTCTTT. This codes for CASSPSGLNTEAFF.

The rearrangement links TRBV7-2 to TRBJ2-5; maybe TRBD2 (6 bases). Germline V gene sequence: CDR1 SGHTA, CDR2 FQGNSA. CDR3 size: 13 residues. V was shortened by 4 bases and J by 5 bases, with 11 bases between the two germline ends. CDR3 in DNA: TGTGCCAGCAGCTCCCTCCGGGGGGAGACCCAGTACTTC. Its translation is CASSSLRGETQYF.

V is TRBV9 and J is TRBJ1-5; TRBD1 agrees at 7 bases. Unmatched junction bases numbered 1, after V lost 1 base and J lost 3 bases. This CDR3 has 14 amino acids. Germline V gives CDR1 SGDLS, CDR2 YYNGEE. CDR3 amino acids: CASSVTGANQPQHF. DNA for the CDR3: TGTGCCAGCAGCGTAACAGGGGCCAATCAGCCCCAGCATTTT.

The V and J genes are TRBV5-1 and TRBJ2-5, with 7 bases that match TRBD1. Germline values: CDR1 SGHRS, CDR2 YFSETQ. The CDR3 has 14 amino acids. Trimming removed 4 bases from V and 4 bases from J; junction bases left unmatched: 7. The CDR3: CASSTTQGVETQYF. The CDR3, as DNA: TGCGCCAGCAGCACGACTCAGGGGGTAGAGACCCAGTACTTC.

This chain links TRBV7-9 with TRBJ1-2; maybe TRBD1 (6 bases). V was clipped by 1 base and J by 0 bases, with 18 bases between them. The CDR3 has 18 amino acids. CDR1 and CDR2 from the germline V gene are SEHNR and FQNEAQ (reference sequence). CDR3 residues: CASSLEGDTFLANYGYTF. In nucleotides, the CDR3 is TGTGCCAGCAGCTTAGAGGGGGACACTTTTTTAGCTAACTATGGCTACACCTTC.

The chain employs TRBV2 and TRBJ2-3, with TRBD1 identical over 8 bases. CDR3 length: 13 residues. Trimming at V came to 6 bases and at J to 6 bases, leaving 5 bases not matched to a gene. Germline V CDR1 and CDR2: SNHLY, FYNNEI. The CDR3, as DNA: TGTGCCAGCAGCCCCGGACAGGGTGATACGCAGTATTTT. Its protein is CASSPGQGDTQYF.

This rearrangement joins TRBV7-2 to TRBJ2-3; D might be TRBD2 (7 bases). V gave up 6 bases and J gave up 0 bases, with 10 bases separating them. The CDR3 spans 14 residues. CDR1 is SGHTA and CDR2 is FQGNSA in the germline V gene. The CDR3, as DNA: TGTGCCAGCAGGAGGGGGGGGAGCACAGATACGCAGTATTTT. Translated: CASRRGGSTDTQYF.

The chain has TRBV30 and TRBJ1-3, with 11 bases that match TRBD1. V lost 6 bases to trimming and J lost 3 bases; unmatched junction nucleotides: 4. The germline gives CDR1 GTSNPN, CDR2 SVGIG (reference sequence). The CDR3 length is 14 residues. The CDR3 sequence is CACFGTGGGNTIYF. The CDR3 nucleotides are TGTGCCTGTTTCGGGACAGGGGGTGGAAACACCATATATTTT.

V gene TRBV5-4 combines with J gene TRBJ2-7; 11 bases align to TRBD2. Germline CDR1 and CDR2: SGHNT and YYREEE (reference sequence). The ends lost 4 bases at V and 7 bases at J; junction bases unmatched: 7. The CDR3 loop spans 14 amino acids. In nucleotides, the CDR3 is TGTGCCAGCAGCGATAGCGGGGGGGGCCTAGAGCAGTACTTC. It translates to CASSDSGGGLEQYF.

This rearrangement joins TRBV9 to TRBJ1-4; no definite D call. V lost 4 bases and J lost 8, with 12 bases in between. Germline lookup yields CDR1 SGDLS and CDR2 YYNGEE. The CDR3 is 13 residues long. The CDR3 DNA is TGTGCCAGCAGCCCCGGGAATCAGGAAAAACTGTTTTTT. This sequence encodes CASSPGNQEKLFF.

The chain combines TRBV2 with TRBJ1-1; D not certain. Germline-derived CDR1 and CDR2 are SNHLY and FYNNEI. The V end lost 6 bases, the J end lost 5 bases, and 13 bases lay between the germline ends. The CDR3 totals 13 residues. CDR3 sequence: CASRGRELTEAFF. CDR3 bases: TGTGCCAGCAGGGGTCGGGAGCTTACTGAAGCTTTCTTT.